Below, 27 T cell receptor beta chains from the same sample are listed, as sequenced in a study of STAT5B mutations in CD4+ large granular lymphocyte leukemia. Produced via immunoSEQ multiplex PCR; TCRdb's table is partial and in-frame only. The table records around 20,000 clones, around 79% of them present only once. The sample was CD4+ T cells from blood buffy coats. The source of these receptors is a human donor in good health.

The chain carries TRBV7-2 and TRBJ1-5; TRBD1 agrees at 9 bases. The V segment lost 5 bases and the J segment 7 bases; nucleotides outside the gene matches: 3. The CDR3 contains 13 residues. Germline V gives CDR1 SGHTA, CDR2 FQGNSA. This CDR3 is CASSRGQGQPQHF. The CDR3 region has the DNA TGTGCCAGCAGCCGGGGACAGGGCCAGCCCCAGCATTTT.

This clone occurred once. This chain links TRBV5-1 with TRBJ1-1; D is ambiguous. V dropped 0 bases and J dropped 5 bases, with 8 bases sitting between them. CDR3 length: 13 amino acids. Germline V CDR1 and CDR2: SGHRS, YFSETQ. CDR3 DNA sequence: TGCGCCAGCAGCTTGGGGTTAGAAACTGAAGCTTTCTTT. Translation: CASSLGLETEAFF.

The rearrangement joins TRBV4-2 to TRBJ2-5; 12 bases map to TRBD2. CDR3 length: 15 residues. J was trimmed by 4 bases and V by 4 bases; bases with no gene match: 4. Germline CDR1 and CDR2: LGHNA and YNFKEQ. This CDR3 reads CASSLRLAGVETQYF. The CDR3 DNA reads TGTGCCAGCAGCCTCCGACTAGCGGGAGTAGAGACCCAGTACTTC.

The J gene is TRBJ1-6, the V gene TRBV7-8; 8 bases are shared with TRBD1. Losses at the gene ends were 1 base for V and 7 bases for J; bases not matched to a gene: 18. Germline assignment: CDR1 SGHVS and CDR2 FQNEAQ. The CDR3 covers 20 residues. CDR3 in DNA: TGTGCCAGCAGCTTAGGAACAGGACAGGGTAAAGCCCTCTTAAATTCACCCCTCCACTTT. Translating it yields CASSLGTGQGKALLNSPLHF. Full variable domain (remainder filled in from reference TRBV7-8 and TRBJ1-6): GAGVSQSPRYKVAKRGQDVALRCDPISGHVSLFWYQQALGQGPEFLTYFQNEAQLDKSGLPSDRFFAERPEGSVSTLKIQRTQQEDSAVYLCASSLGTGQGKALLNSPLHFGNGTRLTVT.

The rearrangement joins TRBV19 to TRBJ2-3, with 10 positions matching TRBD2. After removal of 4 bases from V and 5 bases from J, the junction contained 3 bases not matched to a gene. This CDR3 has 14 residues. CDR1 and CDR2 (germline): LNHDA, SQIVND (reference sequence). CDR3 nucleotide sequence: TGTGCCAGTAGTACTAGCGGGGGAATAGATACGCAGTATTTT. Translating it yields CASSTSGGIDTQYF.

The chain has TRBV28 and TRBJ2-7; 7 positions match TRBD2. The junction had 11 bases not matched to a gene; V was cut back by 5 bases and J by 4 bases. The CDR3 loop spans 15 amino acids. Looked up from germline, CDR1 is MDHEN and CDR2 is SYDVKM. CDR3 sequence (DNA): TGTGCCAGCAGTAGGGCCCCACTAGCGTTTTACGAGCAGTACTTC. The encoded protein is CASSRAPLAFYEQYF.

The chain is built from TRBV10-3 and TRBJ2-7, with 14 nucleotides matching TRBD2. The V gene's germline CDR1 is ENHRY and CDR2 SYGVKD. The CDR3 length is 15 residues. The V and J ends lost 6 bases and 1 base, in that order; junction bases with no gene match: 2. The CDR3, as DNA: TGTGCCATCAGGGGACTAGCGGGGGATTCCTACGAGCAGTACTTC. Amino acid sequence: CAIRGLAGDSYEQYF.

The CDR3 DNA reads as TGCGCCAGCAGTGAATTGGAGCCTGTTAACTATGGCTACACCTTC. This translates into CASSELEPVNYGYTF. This chain uses TRBV10-1 with TRBJ1-2; D is undetermined. Trimming shortened V by 3 bases and J by 1 base, and 12 bases separated the two germline ends. This CDR3 is 15 amino acids long. The germline gives CDR1 WNHNN, CDR2 SYGVQD (reference sequence).

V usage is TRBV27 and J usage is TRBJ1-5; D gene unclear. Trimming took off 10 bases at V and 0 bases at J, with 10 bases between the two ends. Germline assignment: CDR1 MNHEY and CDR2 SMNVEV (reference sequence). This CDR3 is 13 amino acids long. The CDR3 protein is CANTGISNQPQHF. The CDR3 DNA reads TGTGCCAACACGGGGATTAGCAATCAGCCCCAGCATTTT.

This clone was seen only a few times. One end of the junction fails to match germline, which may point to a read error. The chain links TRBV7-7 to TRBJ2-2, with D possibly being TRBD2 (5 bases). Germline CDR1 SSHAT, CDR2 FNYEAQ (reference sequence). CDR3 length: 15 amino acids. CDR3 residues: CASSSTGVNTGELFF. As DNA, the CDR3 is TGTGCTAGCAGCTCCACCGGGGTAAACACCGGGGAGCTGTTTTTT.

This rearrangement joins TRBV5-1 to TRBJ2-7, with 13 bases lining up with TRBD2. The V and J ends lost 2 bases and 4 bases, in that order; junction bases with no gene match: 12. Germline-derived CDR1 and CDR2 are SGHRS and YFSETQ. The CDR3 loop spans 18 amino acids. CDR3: CASSLLPGLAGKSYEQYF. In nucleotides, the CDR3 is TGCGCCAGCAGCTTACTTCCGGGACTAGCGGGAAAATCTTACGAGCAGTACTTC.

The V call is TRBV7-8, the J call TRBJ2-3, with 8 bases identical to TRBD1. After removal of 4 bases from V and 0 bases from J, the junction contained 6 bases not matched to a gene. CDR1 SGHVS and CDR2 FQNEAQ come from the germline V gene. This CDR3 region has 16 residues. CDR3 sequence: CASSSNRDRSTDTQYF. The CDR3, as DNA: TGTGCCAGCAGCTCAAACCGGGACAGGAGCACAGATACGCAGTATTTT.

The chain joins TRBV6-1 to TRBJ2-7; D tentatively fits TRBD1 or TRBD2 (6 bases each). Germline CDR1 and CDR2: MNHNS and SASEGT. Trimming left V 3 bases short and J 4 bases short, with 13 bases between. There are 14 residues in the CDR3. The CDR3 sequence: CASSESGAFYEQYF. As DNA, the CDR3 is TGTGCCAGCAGTGAGTCGGGGGCCTTTTACGAGCAGTACTTC.

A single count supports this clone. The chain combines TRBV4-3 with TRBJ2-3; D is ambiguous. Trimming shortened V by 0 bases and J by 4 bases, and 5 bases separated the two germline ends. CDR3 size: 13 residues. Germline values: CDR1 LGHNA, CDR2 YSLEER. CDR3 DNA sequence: TGCGCCAGCAGCCAAGAACGGGCAGATACGCAGTATTTT. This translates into CASSQERADTQYF.

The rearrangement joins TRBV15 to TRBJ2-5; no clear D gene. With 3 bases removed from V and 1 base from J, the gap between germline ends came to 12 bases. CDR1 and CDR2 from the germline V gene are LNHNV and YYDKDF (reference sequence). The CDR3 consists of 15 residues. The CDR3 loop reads CATSRTAGPQETQYF. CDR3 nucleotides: TGTGCCACCAGCAGGACGGCCGGGCCCCAAGAGACCCAGTACTTC.

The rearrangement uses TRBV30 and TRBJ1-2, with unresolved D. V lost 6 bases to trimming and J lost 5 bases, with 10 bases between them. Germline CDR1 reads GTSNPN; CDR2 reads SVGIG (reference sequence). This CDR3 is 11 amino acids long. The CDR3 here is CACKIQYGYTF. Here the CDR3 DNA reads TGTGCCTGCAAAATTCAGTATGGCTACACCTTC.

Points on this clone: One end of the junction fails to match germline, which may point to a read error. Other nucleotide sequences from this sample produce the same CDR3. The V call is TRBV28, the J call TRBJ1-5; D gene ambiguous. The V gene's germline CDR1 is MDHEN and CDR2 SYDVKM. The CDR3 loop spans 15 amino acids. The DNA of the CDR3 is TGCGCCAGCAGTTTTATCAACCAAATTCAACAGCCCCAGCATTTT. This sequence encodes CASSFINQIQQPQHF.

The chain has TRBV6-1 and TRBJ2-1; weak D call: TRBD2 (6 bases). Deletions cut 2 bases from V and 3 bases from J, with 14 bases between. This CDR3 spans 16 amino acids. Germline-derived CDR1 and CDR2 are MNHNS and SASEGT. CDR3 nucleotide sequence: TGTGCCAGCAGTGAAACTGTGGGTAGCGGCTACAATGAGCAGTTCTTC. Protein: CASSETVGSGYNEQFF.

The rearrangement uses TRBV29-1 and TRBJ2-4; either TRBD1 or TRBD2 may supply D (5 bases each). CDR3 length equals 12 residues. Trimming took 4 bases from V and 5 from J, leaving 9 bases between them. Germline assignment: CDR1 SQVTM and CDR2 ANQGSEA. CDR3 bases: TGCAGCGTTGCCGGGACGGAAAACATTCAGTACTTC. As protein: CSVAGTENIQYF.

The CDR3: CASSLAGGLSTDTQYF. For the CDR3, the DNA is TGTGCCAGCAGCCTAGCGGGGGGATTGAGCACAGATACGCAGTATTTT. The V call is TRBV4-2, the J call TRBJ2-3; TRBD2 aligns across 10 bases. This CDR3 comprises 16 residues. V shed 4 bases and J 0 bases; nucleotides not matched to a gene: 4. Germline V gene sequence: CDR1 LGHNA, CDR2 YNFKEQ.

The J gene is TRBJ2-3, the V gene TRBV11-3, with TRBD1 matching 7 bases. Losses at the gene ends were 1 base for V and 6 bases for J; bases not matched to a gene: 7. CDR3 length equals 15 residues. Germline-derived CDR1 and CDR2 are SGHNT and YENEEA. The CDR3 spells CASSLGGQLADTQYF. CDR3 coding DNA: TGTGCCAGCAGCTTAGGGGGACAGCTTGCTGATACGCAGTATTTT. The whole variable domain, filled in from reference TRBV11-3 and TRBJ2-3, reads EAGVVQSPRYKIIEKKQPVAFWCNPISGHNTLYWYLQNLGQGPELLIRYENEEAVDDSQLPKDRFSAERLKGVDSTLKIQPAELGDSAVYLCASSLGGQLADTQYFGPGTRLTVL.

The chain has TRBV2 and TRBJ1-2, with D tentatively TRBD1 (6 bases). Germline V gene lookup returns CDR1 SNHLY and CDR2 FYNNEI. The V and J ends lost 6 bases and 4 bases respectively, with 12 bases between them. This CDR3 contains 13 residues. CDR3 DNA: TGTGCCAGCAGCGCAACAGGGAGCTATGGCTACACCTTC. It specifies CASSATGSYGYTF.

The CDR3 DNA follows: TGTGCCAGCAGCTCAGTACAACTAGCGAACGGATACGAGCAGTACTTC. This translates into CASSSVQLANGYEQYF. This chain joins TRBV5-6 and TRBJ2-7; 7 positions match TRBD2. CDR3 size: 16 residues. V lost 3 bases to trimming and J lost 4 bases; unmatched junction nucleotides: 13. Germline lookup yields CDR1 SGHDT and CDR2 YYEEEE.

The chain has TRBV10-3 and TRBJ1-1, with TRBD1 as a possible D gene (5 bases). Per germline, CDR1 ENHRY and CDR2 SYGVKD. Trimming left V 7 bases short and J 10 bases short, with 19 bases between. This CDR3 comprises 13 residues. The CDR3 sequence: CAIMGLRGDRAFF. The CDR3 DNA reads TGTGCCATCATGGGACTCCGGGGGGACCGAGCTTTCTTT.

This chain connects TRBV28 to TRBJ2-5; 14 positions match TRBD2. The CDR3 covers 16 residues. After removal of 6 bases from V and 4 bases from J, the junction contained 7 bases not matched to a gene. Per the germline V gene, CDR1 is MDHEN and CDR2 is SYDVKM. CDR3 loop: CASSRGLAGVGETQYF. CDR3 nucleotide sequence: TGTGCCAGCAGCCGGGGACTAGCGGGAGTAGGAGAGACCCAGTACTTC.

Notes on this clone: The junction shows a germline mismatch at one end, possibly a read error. The CDR3 reads CSAYRGHF. CDR3 DNA: TGCAGTGCTTACAGGGGGCACTTC. This chain joins TRBV20-1 and TRBJ1-2; TRBD1 matches at 9 bases. CDR1 is DFQATT and CDR2 is SNEGSKA in the germline V gene (reference sequence). There are 8 residues in the CDR3.

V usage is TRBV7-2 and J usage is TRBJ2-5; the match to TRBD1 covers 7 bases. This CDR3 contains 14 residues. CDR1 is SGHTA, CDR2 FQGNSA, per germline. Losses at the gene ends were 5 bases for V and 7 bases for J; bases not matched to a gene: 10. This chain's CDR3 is CASSTGDKSGTQYF. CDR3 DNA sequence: TGTGCCAGCAGCACAGGGGACAAATCGGGGACCCAGTACTTC.